Below are 5 T cell receptor beta chains sequenced from a single sample in a study of OX40 agonist ivuxolimab in advanced cancers. Method: immunoSEQ multiplex PCR; TCRdb's copy keeps in-frame clones and lacks some. The sample shows under 75,000 clones, roughly nine tenths of them seen only once. Sample: CD4+ or CD8+ T cells sorted from blood, taken in a trial of the OX40 agonist ivuxolimab. All receptors come from an adult with an advanced solid tumor such as melanoma, head and neck, liver or kidney cancer.

This clone was seen a single time. The chain joins TRBV27 to TRBJ2-3, with 7 positions matching TRBD1. CDR1 is MNHEY and CDR2 is SMNVEV in the germline V gene (reference sequence). With V trimmed by 5 bases and J by 1 base, 6 bases remained unmatched. The CDR3 is 15 residues long. In DNA, the CDR3 is TGTGCCAGCAGTCCCGGGACAGTTCGCACAGATACGCAGTATTTT. This translates into CASSPGTVRTDTQYF.

The chain combines TRBV19 with TRBJ2-7; D call uncertain. Germline CDR1 and CDR2: LNHDA and SQIVND (reference sequence). The CDR3 is made up of 15 amino acids. V dropped 4 bases and J dropped 1 base, with 14 bases sitting between them. The DNA for the CDR3 is TGTGCCAGTAGTACTTCCGCCGCTAGGTCCTACGAGCAGTACTTC. Its protein product is CASSTSAARSYEQYF.

This clone was seen a single time. The chain joins TRBV19 to TRBJ2-2; D is unresolved. CDR1 and CDR2 from the germline V gene are LNHDA and SQIVND (reference sequence). The ends were cut back, 3 bases at V and 3 bases at J, with 17 bases in the middle. The CDR3 has 17 residues. The CDR3 nucleotides read TGTGCCAGTAGTATGGCAAGAGGCCAGGCGTACACCGGGGAGCTGTTTTTT. Amino acids: CASSMARGQAYTGELFF.

The rearrangement joins TRBV15 to TRBJ1-5; the match to TRBD1 covers 8 bases. The CDR3 is 14 residues long. Germline-derived CDR1 and CDR2 are LNHNV and YYDKDF (reference sequence). The V segment lost 3 bases and the J segment 6 bases; nucleotides outside the gene matches: 4. The CDR3 spells CATSSGQGGQPQHF. For the CDR3, the DNA is TGTGCCACCAGCAGCGGACAGGGTGGTCAGCCCCAGCATTTT.

The rearrangement uses TRBV6-1 and TRBJ2-1, with D unclear. Trimming took off 3 bases at V and 1 base at J, with 7 bases between the two ends. CDR1 and CDR2 from the germline V gene are MNHNS and SASEGT. This CDR3 region has 14 residues. The CDR3 protein is CASSDTPSYNEQFF. The CDR3 DNA reads TGTGCCAGCAGTGATACACCATCCTACAATGAGCAGTTCTTC.